These 10 T cell receptor beta chains share one sample of origin, sequenced in a study of control samples from healthy donors and cancer patients. Some clones are missing from TCRdb's copy, which holds only in-frame ones; the method was immunoSEQ multiplex PCR. The profile shows fewer than 200,000 clones, nearly 96% of them singletons. The sequencing input was blood. The source is a woman aged 25 to 39 in good health.

The chain links TRBV6-2 or TRBV6-3 to TRBJ2-7; no reliable D call. CDR3 length: 12 amino acids. The germline CDR1 and CDR2 sequences are MNHEY and SVGEGT. Between the trimmed V and J ends, which lost 6 bases and 3 bases, there was a span of 9 bases. The CDR3 sequence is CASSPLVYEQYF. DNA for the CDR3: TGTGCCAGCAGCCCTTTAGTCTACGAGCAGTACTTC.

The genes are TRBV28 and TRBJ1-4, with 12 bases that match TRBD1. The CDR3 runs to 18 residues. V lost 6 bases, J lost 4 bases, and 12 bases stayed unmatched. Germline-derived CDR1 and CDR2 are MDHEN and SYDVKM. The CDR3 DNA is TGTGCCAGCAGCCCATGGGGACAGGGGGCGCGGAGTAATGAAAAACTGTTTTTT. Amino acid sequence: CASSPWGQGARSNEKLFF.

The chain uses TRBV30 and TRBJ1-2; 7 bases fit TRBD1. The germline V gene encodes CDR1 GTSNPN and CDR2 SVGIG (reference sequence). J lost 6 bases, V lost 1 base, and 17 bases had no gene match. The CDR3 is 17 residues long. CDR3 sequence reads: CAWSDPRQGSRLDGYTF. CDR3 sequence (DNA): TGTGCCTGGAGTGACCCCCGACAGGGTAGCCGGCTGGATGGCTACACCTTC.

The rearrangement joins TRBV6-5 to TRBJ1-2; no firm D call. Germline V gene data show CDR1 as MNHEY and CDR2 as SVGAGI. The CDR3 is 13 residues long. V shed 6 bases and J shed 6 bases, with 14 bases lying between them. The CDR3 DNA is TGTGCCAGCAGCCTGAGGGCTGTTGATGGCTACACCTTC. Amino acid sequence: CASSLRAVDGYTF.

J is TRBJ1-5 and V is TRBV2; D may be TRBD1 (5 bases). Germline CDR1 SNHLY, CDR2 FYNNEI. Trimming stripped 7 bases from V and 5 bases from J, with 18 bases between. The CDR3 runs 15 residues. The chain's CDR3 is CASTDRGHLDQPQHF. For the CDR3, the DNA is TGTGCCAGCACCGATCGAGGACACCTCGATCAGCCCCAGCATTTT.

J is TRBJ2-5 and V is TRBV19, with 8 bases lining up with TRBD1. The CDR3 contains 15 residues. The J segment lost 5 bases and the V segment lost 6 bases, leaving 11 bases of the junction unmatched. CDR1 and CDR2 from the germline V gene are LNHDA and SQIVND (reference sequence). The CDR3 nucleotides read TGTGCCAGTAGGTCGGAATCGACAGGGGACGAGACCCAGTACTTC. It translates to CASRSESTGDETQYF.

The genes are TRBV11-2 and TRBJ1-3; D gene ambiguous. V lost 6 bases, J lost 0 bases, and 12 bases lay in between. CDR1 is SGHAT and CDR2 is FQNNGV in the germline V gene. The CDR3 extends over 15 amino acids. In nucleotides, the CDR3 is TGTGCCAGCAGGGCCAACTCCTTCTCTGGAAACACCATATATTTT. Encoded protein: CASRANSFSGNTIYF.

This chain uses TRBV27 with TRBJ1-2; 10 bases are shared with TRBD1. Germline assignment: CDR1 MNHEY and CDR2 SMNVEV (reference sequence). This CDR3 is built from 18 residues. V shed 0 bases, J shed 4 bases, and the junction held 11 bases outside the gene matches. Here the CDR3 reads CASSLSRRQGALTYGYTF. CDR3 DNA: TGTGCCAGCAGTTTATCCCGCCGACAGGGGGCTCTTACCTATGGCTACACCTTC.

The CDR3 here is CASRPTGISEQYF. The CDR3 DNA reads as TGTGCCAGCAGACCGACAGGGATTTCCGAGCAGTACTTC. The chain couples TRBV12-3 or TRBV12-4 to TRBJ2-7; 7 bases are shared with TRBD1. The CDR3 covers 13 residues. Trimming took 6 bases from V and 6 from J; bases not matched to a gene: 8.

V is TRBV27 and J is TRBJ1-1; D perhaps matches TRBD1 (6 bases). This CDR3 is 12 amino acids long. V dropped 6 bases and J dropped 5 bases, with 10 bases sitting between them. The germline gives CDR1 MNHEY, CDR2 SMNVEV (reference sequence). CDR3 loop: CASRYGTTEAFF. CDR3 bases: TGTGCCAGCAGATACGGGACAACTGAAGCTTTCTTT.